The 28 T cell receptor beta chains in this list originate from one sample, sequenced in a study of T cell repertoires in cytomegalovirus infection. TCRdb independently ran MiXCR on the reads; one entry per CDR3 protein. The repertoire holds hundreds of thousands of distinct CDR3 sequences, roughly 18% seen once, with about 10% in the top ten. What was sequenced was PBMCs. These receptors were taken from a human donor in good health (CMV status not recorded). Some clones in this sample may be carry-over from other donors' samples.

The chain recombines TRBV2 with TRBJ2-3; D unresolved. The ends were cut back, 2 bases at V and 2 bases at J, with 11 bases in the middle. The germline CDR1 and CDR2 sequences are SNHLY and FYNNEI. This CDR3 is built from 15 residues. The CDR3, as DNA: TGTGCCAGCAGTGAAATCCGTGCCCCCACAGATACGCAGTATTTT. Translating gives CASSEIRAPTDTQYF.

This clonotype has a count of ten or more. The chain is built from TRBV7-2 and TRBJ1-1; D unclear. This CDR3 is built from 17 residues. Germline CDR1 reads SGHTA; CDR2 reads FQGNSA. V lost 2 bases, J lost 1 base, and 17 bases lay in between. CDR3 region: CASSLRAVIDGNTEAFF. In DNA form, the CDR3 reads TGTGCCAGCAGCTTAAGGGCAGTGATAGACGGGAACACTGAAGCTTTCTTT.

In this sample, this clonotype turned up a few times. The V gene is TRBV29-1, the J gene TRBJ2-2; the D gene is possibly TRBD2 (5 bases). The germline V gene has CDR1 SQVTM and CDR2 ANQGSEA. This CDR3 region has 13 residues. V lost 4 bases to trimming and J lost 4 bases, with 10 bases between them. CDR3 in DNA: TGCAGCGTTGCGGGATTGGGCACCGGGGAGCTGTTTTTT. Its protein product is CSVAGLGTGELFF.

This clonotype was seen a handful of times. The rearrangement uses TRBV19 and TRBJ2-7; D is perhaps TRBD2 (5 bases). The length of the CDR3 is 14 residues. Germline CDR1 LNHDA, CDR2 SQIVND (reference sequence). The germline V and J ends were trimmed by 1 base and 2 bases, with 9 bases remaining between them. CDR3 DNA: TGTGCCAGTAGTATAGTAACGGGAACCTACGAGCAGTACTTC. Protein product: CASSIVTGTYEQYF.

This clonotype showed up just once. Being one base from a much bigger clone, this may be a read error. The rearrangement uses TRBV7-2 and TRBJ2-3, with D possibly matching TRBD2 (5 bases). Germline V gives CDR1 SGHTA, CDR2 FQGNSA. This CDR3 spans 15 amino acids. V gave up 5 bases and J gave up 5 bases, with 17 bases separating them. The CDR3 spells CASSPSWWEIDTQYF. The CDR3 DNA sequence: TGTGCCAGCAGCCCTAGCTGGTGGGAGATAGATACGCAGTATTTT.

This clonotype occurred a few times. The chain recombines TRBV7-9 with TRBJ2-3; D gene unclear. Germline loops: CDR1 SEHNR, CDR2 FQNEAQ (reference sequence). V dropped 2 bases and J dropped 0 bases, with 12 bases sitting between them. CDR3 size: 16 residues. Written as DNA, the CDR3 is TGTGCCAGCAGCTTAAGGTTTAGCTCTAGCACAGATACGCAGTATTTT. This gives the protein CASSLRFSSSTDTQYF.

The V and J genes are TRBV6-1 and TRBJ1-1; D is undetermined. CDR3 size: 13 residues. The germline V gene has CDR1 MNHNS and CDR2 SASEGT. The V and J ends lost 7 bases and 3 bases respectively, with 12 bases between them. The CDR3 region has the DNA TGTGCCAGCAAGATAGTGGAAGACACTGAAGCTTTCTTT. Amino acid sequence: CASKIVEDTEAFF.

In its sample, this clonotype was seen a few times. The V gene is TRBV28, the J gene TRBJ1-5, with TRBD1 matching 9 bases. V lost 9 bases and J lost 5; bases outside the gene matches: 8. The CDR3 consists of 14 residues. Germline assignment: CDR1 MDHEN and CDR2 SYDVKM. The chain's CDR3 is CASTGQGGDQPQHF. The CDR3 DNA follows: TGTGCCAGTACGGGACAGGGCGGGGATCAGCCCCAGCATTTT.

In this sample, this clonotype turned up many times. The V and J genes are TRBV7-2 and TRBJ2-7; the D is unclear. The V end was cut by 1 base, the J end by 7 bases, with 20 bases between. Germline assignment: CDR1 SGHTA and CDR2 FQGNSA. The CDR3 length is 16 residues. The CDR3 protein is CASSLEAPGDLCEQYF. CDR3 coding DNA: TGTGCCAGCAGCTTAGAGGCCCCAGGAGACCTTTGTGAGCAGTACTTC.

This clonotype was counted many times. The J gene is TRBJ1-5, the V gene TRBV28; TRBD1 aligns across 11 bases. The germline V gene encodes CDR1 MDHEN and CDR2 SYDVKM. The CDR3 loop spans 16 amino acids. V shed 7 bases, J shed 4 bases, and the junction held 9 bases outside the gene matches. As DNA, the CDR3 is TGTGCCAGCATTGCTAGGGGACAGGGGGTAAATCAGCCCCAGCATTTT. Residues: CASIARGQGVNQPQHF.

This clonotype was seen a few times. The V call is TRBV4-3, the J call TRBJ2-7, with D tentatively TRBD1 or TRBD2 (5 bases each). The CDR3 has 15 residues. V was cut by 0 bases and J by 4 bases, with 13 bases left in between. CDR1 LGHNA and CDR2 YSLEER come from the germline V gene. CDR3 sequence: CASSQEGVLDYEQYF. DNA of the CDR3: TGCGCCAGCAGCCAAGAGGGGGTACTAGATTACGAGCAGTACTTC.

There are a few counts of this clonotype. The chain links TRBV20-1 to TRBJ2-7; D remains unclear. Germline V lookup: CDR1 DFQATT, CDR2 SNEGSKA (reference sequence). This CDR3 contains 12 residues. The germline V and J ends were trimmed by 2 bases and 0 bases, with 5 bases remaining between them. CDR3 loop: CSARSYSYEQYF. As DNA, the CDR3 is TGCAGTGCTAGATCCTACTCCTACGAGCAGTACTTC.

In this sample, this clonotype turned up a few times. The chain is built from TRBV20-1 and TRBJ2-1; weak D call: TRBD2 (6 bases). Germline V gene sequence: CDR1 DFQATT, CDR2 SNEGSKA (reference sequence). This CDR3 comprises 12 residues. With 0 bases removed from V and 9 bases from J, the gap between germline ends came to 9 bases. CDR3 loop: CSARDSSVEQFF. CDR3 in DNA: TGCAGTGCTAGAGACTCTAGCGTTGAGCAGTTCTTC.

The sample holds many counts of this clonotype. CDR3 loop: CASSPAGGGNSPLHF. CDR3 bases: TGTGCCAGCAGTCCCGCGGGGGGCGGGAATTCACCCCTCCACTTT. The V call is TRBV12-3 or TRBV12-4, the J call TRBJ1-6; maybe TRBD1 (6 bases). The CDR3 runs 15 residues. The V and J ends lost 5 bases and 7 bases respectively, with 15 bases between them.

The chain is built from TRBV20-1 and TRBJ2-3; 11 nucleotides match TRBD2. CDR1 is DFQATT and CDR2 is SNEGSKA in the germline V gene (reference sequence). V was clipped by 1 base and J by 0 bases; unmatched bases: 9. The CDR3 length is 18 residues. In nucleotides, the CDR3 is TGCAGTGCTAGAGGTCTAGCGGGAGGATGGACTAGCACAGATACGCAGTATTTT. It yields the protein CSARGLAGGWTSTDTQYF.

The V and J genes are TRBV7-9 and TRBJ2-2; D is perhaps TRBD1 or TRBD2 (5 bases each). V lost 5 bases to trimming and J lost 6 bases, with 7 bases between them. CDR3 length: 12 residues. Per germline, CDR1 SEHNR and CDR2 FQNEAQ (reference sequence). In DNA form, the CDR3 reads TGTGCCAGCAGCCAGGGACCCGGGGAGCTGTTTTTT. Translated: CASSQGPGELFF.

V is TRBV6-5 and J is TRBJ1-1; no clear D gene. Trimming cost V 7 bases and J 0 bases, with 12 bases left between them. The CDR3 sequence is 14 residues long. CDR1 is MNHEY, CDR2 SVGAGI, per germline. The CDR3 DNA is TGTGCCAGCAAACGCGACGGGCTGAACACTGAAGCTTTCTTT. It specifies CASKRDGLNTEAFF.

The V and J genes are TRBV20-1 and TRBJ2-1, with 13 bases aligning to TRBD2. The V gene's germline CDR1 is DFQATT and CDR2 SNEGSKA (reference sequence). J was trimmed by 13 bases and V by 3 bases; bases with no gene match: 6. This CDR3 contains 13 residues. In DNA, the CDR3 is TGCAGTGCTAGGCGCGGGACTAGCGGGATCCAGTTCTTC. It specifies CSARRGTSGIQFF.

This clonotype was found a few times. This CDR3 is CSARDLRTQETQYF. The DNA of the CDR3 is TGCAGTGCTAGAGATTTAAGGACTCAAGAGACCCAGTACTTC. The chain joins TRBV20-1 to TRBJ2-5; D is possibly TRBD2 (5 bases). This CDR3 has 14 residues. The V gene's germline CDR1 is DFQATT and CDR2 SNEGSKA (reference sequence). Trimming stripped 0 bases from V and 2 bases from J, with 10 bases between.

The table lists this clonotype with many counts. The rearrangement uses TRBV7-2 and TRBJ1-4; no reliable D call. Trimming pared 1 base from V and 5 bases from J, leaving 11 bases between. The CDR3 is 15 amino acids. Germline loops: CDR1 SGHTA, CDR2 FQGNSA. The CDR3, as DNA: TGTGCCAGCAGCTTAGGAGACTACTCGAATGAAAAACTGTTTTTT. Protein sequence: CASSLGDYSNEKLFF.

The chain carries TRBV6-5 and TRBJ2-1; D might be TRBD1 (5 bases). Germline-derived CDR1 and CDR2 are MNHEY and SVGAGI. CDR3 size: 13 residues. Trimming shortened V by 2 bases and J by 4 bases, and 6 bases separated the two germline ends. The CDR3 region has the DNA TGTGCCAGCAGTTACAAGGGGTACAATGAGCAGTTCTTC. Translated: CASSYKGYNEQFF.

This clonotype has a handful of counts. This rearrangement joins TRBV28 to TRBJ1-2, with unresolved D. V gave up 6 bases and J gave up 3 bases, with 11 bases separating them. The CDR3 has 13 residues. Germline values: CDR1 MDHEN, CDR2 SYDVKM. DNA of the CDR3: TGTGCCAGCAGGTTACCAATAGACTATGGCTACACCTTC. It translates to CASRLPIDYGYTF.

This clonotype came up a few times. The CDR3 DNA reads TGTGCCAGCAGCTCCCGGACTAGCAGCCCAGATACGCAGTATTTT. Encoded protein: CASSSRTSSPDTQYF. The genes are TRBV7-2 and TRBJ2-3; TRBD2 matches 8 bases. The junction had 7 bases not matched to a gene; V was cut back by 4 bases and J by 4 bases. Germline CDR1 and CDR2: SGHTA and FQGNSA. The CDR3 extends over 15 amino acids.

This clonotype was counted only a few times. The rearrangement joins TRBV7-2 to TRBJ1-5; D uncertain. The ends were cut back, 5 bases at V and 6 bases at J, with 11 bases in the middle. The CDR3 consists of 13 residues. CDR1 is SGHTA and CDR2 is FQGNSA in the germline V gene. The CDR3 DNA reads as TGTGCCAGCAGCATGACACGGGGTCAGCCCCAGCATTTT. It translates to CASSMTRGQPQHF.

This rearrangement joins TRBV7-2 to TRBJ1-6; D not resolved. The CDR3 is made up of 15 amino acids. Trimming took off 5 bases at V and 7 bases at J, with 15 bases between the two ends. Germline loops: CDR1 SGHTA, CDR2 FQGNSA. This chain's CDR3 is CASSPQASGNSPLHF. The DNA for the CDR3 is TGTGCCAGCAGCCCCCAGGCCTCCGGGAATTCACCCCTCCACTTT. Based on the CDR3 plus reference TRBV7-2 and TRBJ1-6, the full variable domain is GAGVSQSPSNKVTEKGKDVELRCDPISGHTALYWYRQSLGQGLEFLIYFQGNSAPDKSGLPSDRFSAERTGGSVSTLTIQRTQQEDSAVYLCASSPQASGNSPLHFGNGTRLTVT.

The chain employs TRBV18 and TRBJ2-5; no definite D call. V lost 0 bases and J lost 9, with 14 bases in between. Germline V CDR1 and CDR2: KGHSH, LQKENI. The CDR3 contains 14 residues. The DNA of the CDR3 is TGTGCCAGCTCACCACCGGGTCACTCGTACGCCCAGTACTTC. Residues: CASSPPGHSYAQYF. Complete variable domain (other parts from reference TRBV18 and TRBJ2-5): NAGVMQNPRHLVRRRGQEARLRCSPMKGHSHVYWYRQLPEEGLKFMVYLQKENIIDESGMPKERFSAEFPKEGPSILRIQQVVRGDSAAYFCASSPPGHSYAQYFGPGTRLLVL.

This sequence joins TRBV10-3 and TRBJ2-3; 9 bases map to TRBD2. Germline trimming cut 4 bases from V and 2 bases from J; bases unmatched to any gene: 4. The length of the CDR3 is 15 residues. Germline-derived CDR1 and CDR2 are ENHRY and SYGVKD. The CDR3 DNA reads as TGTGCCATCAGTGTCAGCGGGGGGAACACAGATACGCAGTATTTT. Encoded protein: CAISVSGGNTDTQYF.

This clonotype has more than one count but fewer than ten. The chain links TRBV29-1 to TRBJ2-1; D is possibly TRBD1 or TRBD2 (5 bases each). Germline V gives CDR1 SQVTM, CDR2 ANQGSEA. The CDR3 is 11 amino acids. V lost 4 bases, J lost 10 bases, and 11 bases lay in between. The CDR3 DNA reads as TGCAGCGTTGTTGGGGGTTCGGAGCAGTTCTTC. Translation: CSVVGGSEQFF.